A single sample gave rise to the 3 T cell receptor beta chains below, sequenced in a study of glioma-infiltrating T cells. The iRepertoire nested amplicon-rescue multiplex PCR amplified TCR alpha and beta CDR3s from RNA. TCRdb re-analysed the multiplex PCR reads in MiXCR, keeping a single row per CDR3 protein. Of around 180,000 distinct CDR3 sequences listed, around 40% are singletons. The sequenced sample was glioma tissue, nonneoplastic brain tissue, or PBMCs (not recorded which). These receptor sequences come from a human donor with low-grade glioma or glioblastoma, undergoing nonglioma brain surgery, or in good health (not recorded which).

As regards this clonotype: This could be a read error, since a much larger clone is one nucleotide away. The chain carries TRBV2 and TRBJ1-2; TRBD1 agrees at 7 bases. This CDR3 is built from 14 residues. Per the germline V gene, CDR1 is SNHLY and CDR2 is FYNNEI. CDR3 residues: CASRGDSHDYAYTF. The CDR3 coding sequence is TGTGCCAGCAGGGGGGACAGCCACGACTATGCCTACACCTTC.

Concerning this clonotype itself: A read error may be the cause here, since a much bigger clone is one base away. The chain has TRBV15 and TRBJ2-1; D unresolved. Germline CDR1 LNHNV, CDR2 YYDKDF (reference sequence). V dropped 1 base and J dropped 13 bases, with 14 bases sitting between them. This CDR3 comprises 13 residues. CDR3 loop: CATSRGRKETQFF. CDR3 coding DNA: TGTGCCACCAGCAGAGGCCGGAAAGAGACCCAGTTCTTC.

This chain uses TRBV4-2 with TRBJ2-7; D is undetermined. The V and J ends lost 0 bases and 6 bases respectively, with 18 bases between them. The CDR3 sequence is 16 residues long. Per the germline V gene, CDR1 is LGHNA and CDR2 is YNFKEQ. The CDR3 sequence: CASSQDMGATSAEQYF. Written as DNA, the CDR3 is TGTGCCAGCAGCCAAGATATGGGCGCTACTTCCGCCGAGCAGTACTTC.